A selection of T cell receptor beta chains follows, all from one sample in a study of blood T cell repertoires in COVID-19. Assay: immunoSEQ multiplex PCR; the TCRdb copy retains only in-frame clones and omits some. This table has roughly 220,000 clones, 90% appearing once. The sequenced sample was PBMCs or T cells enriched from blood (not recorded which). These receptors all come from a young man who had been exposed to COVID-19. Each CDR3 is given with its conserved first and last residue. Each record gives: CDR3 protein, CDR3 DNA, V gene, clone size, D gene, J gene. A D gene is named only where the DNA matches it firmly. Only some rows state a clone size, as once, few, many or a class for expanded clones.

CDR3: CSVVGGQNYGYTF
DNA: TGCAGCGTTGTGGGGGGACAGAACTATGGCTACACCTTC
V: TRBV29-1
size: once
D: TRBD1
J: TRBJ1-2

CDR3: CASSLGQGPADEQYF
DNA: TGTGCCAGCAGCTTGGGACAGGGCCCTGCTGACGAGCAGTACTTC
V: TRBV7-6
size: .
D: TRBD1
J: TRBJ2-7

CDR3: CASSPGAGLVGGGYEQYF
DNA: TGTGCCAGCAGCCCGGGAGCGGGACTAGTTGGGGGAGGATACGAGCAGTACTTC
V: TRBV3-1/TRBV3-2
size: .
D: TRBD2
J: TRBJ2-7

CDR3: CASSTNPDRAGSPLHF
DNA: TGTGCCAGTAGTACCAACCCGGACAGAGCAGGGTCACCCCTCCACTTT
V: TRBV19
size: .
D: .
J: TRBJ1-6

CDR3: CASSLGRGVPENTEAFF
DNA: TGTGCCAGCAGCTTGGGCCGCGGCGTTCCGGAGAACACTGAAGCTTTCTTT
V: TRBV5-4
size: .
D: .
J: TRBJ1-1

CDR3: CATSRFLSYGYTF
DNA: TGTGCCACCAGCAGATTTCTAAGCTATGGCTACACCTTC
V: TRBV15
size: .
D: .
J: TRBJ1-2

CDR3: CASSLAGYDWRTEAFF
DNA: TGTGCCAGCAGCTTAGCCGGCTATGACTGGAGGACTGAAGCTTTCTTT
V: TRBV7-2
size: .
D: .
J: TRBJ1-1

CDR3: CASSAVPGNTIYF
DNA: TGTGCCAGTAGTGCGGTCCCAGGAAACACCATATATTTT
V: TRBV19
size: once
D: .
J: TRBJ1-3

CDR3: CASSPPPGTYYTF
DNA: TGTGCCAGCAGCCCACCACCGGGTACATACTACACCTTC
V: TRBV11-1
size: .
D: .
J: TRBJ1-2

CDR3: CASSEGRGDQPQHF
DNA: TGCGCCAGCAGTGAGGGGAGGGGGGATCAGCCCCAGCATTTT
V: TRBV10-2
size: .
D: .
J: TRBJ1-5

CDR3: CASSLLRGPGEKLFF
DNA: TGTGCCAGCAGCCTGCTTCGGGGTCCTGGCGAAAAACTGTTTTTT
V: TRBV7-2
size: .
D: .
J: TRBJ1-4

CDR3: CASSLGQGYTF
DNA: TGTGCCAGCAGCTTGGGACAGGGCTACACCTTC
V: TRBV5-4
size: .
D: .
J: TRBJ1-2

CDR3: CASSQGHSNEKLFF
DNA: TGTGCCAGTAGTCAGGGACACTCTAATGAAAAACTGTTTTTT
V: TRBV19
size: .
D: .
J: TRBJ1-4

CDR3: CASSLDSTGELFF
DNA: TGCGCCAGCAGCTTGGACAGCACCGGGGAGCTGTTTTTT
V: TRBV5-1
size: .
D: .
J: TRBJ2-2

CDR3: CASSIGGRAYGYTF
DNA: TGTGCCAGTAGTATAGGGGGCAGGGCCTATGGCTACACCTTC
V: TRBV19
size: .
D: .
J: TRBJ1-2

CDR3: CASSSGNSQETQYF
DNA: TGTGCCAGCTCATCAGGGAATTCTCAAGAGACCCAGTACTTC
V: TRBV18
size: .
D: .
J: TRBJ2-5

CDR3: CASSPMWGKDEQYF
DNA: TGTGCCAGCTCACCAATGTGGGGCAAGGACGAGCAGTACTTC
V: TRBV18
size: once
D: .
J: TRBJ2-7

CDR3: CASSYVGVMNTEAFF
DNA: TGTGCCAGCAGTTACGTCGGTGTGATGAACACTGAAGCTTTCTTT
V: TRBV6-5
size: .
D: .
J: TRBJ1-1

CDR3: CSVERHHYGYTF
DNA: TGCAGCGTCGAGAGGCACCACTATGGCTACACCTTC
V: TRBV29-1
size: .
D: .
J: TRBJ1-2

CDR3: CASSFSPPGDTQYF
DNA: TGTGCCAGCAGTTTCTCCCCGCCAGGAGATACGCAGTATTTT
V: TRBV28
size: few
D: .
J: TRBJ2-3

CDR3: CASSSPKGTGGSYEQYF
DNA: TGTGCCAGCAGCTCTCCCAAGGGGACAGGGGGTTCCTACGAGCAGTACTTC
V: TRBV5-6
size: .
D: TRBD1
J: TRBJ2-7

CDR3: CASRKEHRIEAFF
DNA: TGTGCCAGCAGGAAAGAGCACAGGATCGAAGCTTTCTTT
V: TRBV2
size: once
D: .
J: TRBJ1-1

CDR3: CASSDVRGIGGYTF
DNA: TGTGCCAGCAGTGATGTCAGGGGGATTGGCGGCTACACCTTC
V: TRBV2
size: .
D: TRBD1
J: TRBJ1-2

CDR3: CASSDSGTGSGYTF
DNA: TGTGCCAGCAGTGACTCCGGGACAGGGTCTGGCTACACCTTC
V: TRBV6-4
size: .
D: TRBD1
J: TRBJ1-2

CDR3: CASDRAGGYNEQFF
DNA: TGTGCCAGCGACAGAGCGGGGGGGTACAATGAGCAGTTCTTC
V: TRBV6-5
size: .
D: TRBD2
J: TRBJ2-1

CDR3: CASSLPGGPNTGELFF
DNA: TGTGCCAGCAGCTTACCCGGGGGGCCTAACACCGGGGAGCTGTTTTTT
V: TRBV7-2
size: .
D: .
J: TRBJ2-2

CDR3: CASSLDRESPSGANVLTF
DNA: TGTGCCAGCAGCTTGGACAGGGAATCCCCATCTGGGGCCAACGTCCTGACTTTC
V: TRBV5-8
size: .
D: .
J: TRBJ2-6

CDR3: CASSRTSTDTQYF
DNA: TGTGCCAGCAGCCGCACTAGCACAGATACGCAGTATTTT
V: TRBV4-2
size: few
D: .
J: TRBJ2-3

CDR3: CAWSGGQYPPDTQYF
DNA: TGTGCCTGGAGTGGGGGACAATACCCCCCAGATACGCAGTATTTT
V: TRBV30
size: .
D: .
J: TRBJ2-3

CDR3: CASSPRGNSEAFF
DNA: TGTGCCAGTAGTCCCAGGGGGAACTCTGAAGCTTTCTTT
V: TRBV19
size: .
D: TRBD1
J: TRBJ1-1

CDR3: CASSLGPRQPNEKLFF
DNA: TGTGCCAGCAGCTTAGGGCCCCGACAGCCAAATGAAAAACTGTTTTTT
V: TRBV7-6
size: .
D: .
J: TRBJ1-4

CDR3: CASSFYSRENNEQFF
DNA: TGCGCCAGCAGCTTCTACTCTCGAGAAAACAATGAGCAGTTCTTC
V: TRBV5-1
size: .
D: .
J: TRBJ2-1

CDR3: CASSLFSINTEAFF
DNA: TGTGCCAGCAGCTTATTTTCCATTAACACTGAAGCTTTCTTT
V: TRBV7-9
size: .
D: .
J: TRBJ1-1

CDR3: CASSLSGVYEQYF
DNA: TGTGCCAGCAGCTTATCAGGGGTCTACGAGCAGTACTTC
V: TRBV13
size: .
D: .
J: TRBJ2-7

CDR3: CAWSVPWRRADTQYF
DNA: TGTGCCTGGAGCGTCCCTTGGAGGAGGGCAGATACGCAGTATTTT
V: TRBV30
size: once
D: .
J: TRBJ2-3

CDR3: CASRLGQNQETQYF
DNA: TGTGCCAGCAGACTCGGACAGAACCAAGAGACCCAGTACTTC
V: TRBV6-5
size: .
D: .
J: TRBJ2-5

CDR3: CASSPMGDRGGYTF
DNA: TGTGCCAGCAGCCCTATGGGGGACAGAGGGGGCTACACCTTC
V: TRBV7-9
size: .
D: TRBD1
J: TRBJ1-2

CDR3: CASSEDEPGQPQHF
DNA: TGTGCCAGCAGTGAAGATGAGCCAGGGCAGCCCCAGCATTTT
V: TRBV6-1
size: .
D: .
J: TRBJ1-5

CDR3: CASSSEASGVSYEQYF
DNA: TGTGCCAGCAGCTCCGAAGCTAGCGGGGTATCCTACGAGCAGTACTTC
V: TRBV6-2/TRBV6-3
size: once
D: TRBD2
J: TRBJ2-7

CDR3: CASSSKGASNGYTF
DNA: TGTGCCAGCAGCTCAAAGGGGGCGTCAAATGGCTACACCTTC
V: TRBV7-9
size: .
D: TRBD1
J: TRBJ1-2

CDR3: CASSYRNTEAFF
DNA: TGCGCCAGCAGCTACAGGAACACTGAAGCTTTCTTT
V: TRBV5-1
size: .
D: .
J: TRBJ1-1

CDR3: CASSSGERGHNEQFF
DNA: TGTGCCAGCAGCTCGGGGGAGCGGGGCCACAATGAGCAGTTCTTC
V: TRBV11-3
size: .
D: TRBD2
J: TRBJ2-1

CDR3: CAWSVGRGFNEKLFF
DNA: TGTGCCTGGAGTGTAGGCAGAGGGTTTAATGAAAAACTGTTTTTT
V: TRBV30
size: .
D: .
J: TRBJ1-4

CDR3: CASSLAGSYGYTF
DNA: TGTGCCAGCAGCTTGGCGGGGTCCTATGGCTACACCTTC
V: TRBV5-4
size: .
D: .
J: TRBJ1-2

CDR3: CASALGLQVDTQYF
DNA: TGTGCCAGTGCTTTGGGACTACAAGTAGATACGCAGTATTTT
V: TRBV19
size: .
D: TRBD2
J: TRBJ2-3

CDR3: CASSSGGTQETQYF
DNA: TGTGCCAGCAGTAGCGGGGGGACCCAAGAGACCCAGTACTTC
V: TRBV5-4
size: .
D: TRBD2
J: TRBJ2-5

CDR3: CASSPRTGEVNTEAFF
DNA: TGTGCCAGCAGCCCCCGGACAGGGGAGGTGAACACTGAAGCTTTCTTT
V: TRBV4-2
size: .
D: TRBD1
J: TRBJ1-1

CDR3: CASSKGLAGDNEQFF
DNA: TGTGCCAGTAGTAAGGGACTAGCGGGGGACAATGAGCAGTTCTTC
V: TRBV19
size: few
D: TRBD2
J: TRBJ2-1

CDR3: CATSSKTGTYEKLFF
DNA: TGTGCCACCAGCAGCAAAACCGGGACATATGAAAAACTGTTTTTT
V: TRBV15
size: .
D: .
J: TRBJ1-4

CDR3: CASRSDGSHTGELFF
DNA: TGTGCTAGCCGCTCCGACGGGAGTCACACCGGGGAGCTGTTTTTT
V: TRBV12-5
size: .
D: .
J: TRBJ2-2

CDR3: CASSQGLRESGREVEFF
DNA: TGTGCCAGCAGCCAAGGGTTAAGGGAGTCTGGAAGGGAAGTAGAGTTCTTC
V: TRBV3-1/TRBV3-2
size: .
D: .
J: TRBJ2-1

CDR3: CASSQDRRDTQYF
DNA: TGCGCCAGCAGCCAAGATCGTCGAGATACGCAGTATTTT
V: TRBV4-1
size: .
D: .
J: TRBJ2-3

CDR3: CAWTGQGFSYEQYF
DNA: TGTGCCTGGACAGGGCAAGGATTTTCCTACGAGCAGTACTTC
V: TRBV30
size: .
D: .
J: TRBJ2-7

CDR3: CASSPDTGLTEAFF
DNA: TGTGCCAGCAGCCCTGATACAGGATTAACTGAAGCTTTCTTT
V: TRBV7-2
size: .
D: .
J: TRBJ1-1

CDR3: CASGLAGGRETQYF
DNA: TGCGCCAGCGGGCTAGCGGGGGGAAGGGAGACCCAGTACTTC
V: TRBV10-2
size: .
D: TRBD2
J: TRBJ2-5

CDR3: CASSQGGLGYTF
DNA: TGTGCCAGCAGCCAAGGAGGGTTGGGCTACACCTTC
V: TRBV3-1/TRBV3-2
size: .
D: .
J: TRBJ1-2

CDR3: CASSLDPSSYNEQFF
DNA: TGCGCCAGCAGCCTGGACCCCAGCTCCTACAATGAGCAGTTCTTC
V: TRBV5-1
size: .
D: .
J: TRBJ2-1